The 9 T cell receptor beta chains below all came from one sample that was sequenced in a study of vaccination effects on CD4 cells after COVID-19. These receptors are not linked to any known antigen. At the end of approximately 10 days of culture, CD4+ T cells were isolated. Two doses of either BNT162b2 or mRNA-1273 were given to each participant. Produced via immunoSEQ multiplex PCR; TCRdb's table is partial and in-frame only. Of fewer than 75,000 clones in the sample, 78% were seen once. Here the sequenced sample was CD4+ T cells from PBMCs cultured without peptide, taken after COVID-19 vaccination. The receptor source for this set is a human donor who received a COVID-19 vaccine.

The chain is built from TRBV4-1 and TRBJ1-5, with D possibly being TRBD1 (6 bases). The ends were cut back, 0 bases at V and 7 bases at J, with 16 bases in the middle. This CDR3 comprises 16 residues. CDR1 and CDR2 (germline): MGHRA, YSYEKL. In DNA form, the CDR3 reads TGCGCCAGCAGCCAAGATCCAGGGGATACTGGGCAGCCCCAGCATTTT. This translates into CASSQDPGDTGQPQHF.

V is TRBV6-1 and J is TRBJ2-3; the D gene is possibly TRBD2 (6 bases). The V gene's germline CDR1 is MNHNS and CDR2 SASEGT. Trimming shortened V by 2 bases and J by 0 bases, and 9 bases separated the two germline ends. The CDR3 covers 15 residues. The CDR3 sequence: CASSEQGGSTDTQYF. CDR3 sequence (DNA): TGTGCCAGCAGTGAACAGGGAGGTAGCACAGATACGCAGTATTTT.

The chain carries TRBV7-9 and TRBJ1-2, with 9 bases lining up with TRBD1. The CDR3 has 14 residues. The germline V gene encodes CDR1 SEHNR and CDR2 FQNEAQ (reference sequence). Losses at the gene ends were 5 bases for V and 5 bases for J; bases not matched to a gene: 6. CDR3 nucleotide sequence: TGTGCCAGCAGCCAACCGACAGGGGGTTATGGCTACACCTTC. Protein: CASSQPTGGYGYTF.

This chain connects TRBV7-9 to TRBJ1-3; D unresolved. The germline V gene has CDR1 SEHNR and CDR2 FQNEAQ (reference sequence). The CDR3 spans 14 residues. Deletions cut 1 base from V and 0 bases from J, with 4 bases between. CDR3 bases: TGTGCCAGCAGCTTAGGGTACTCTGGAAACACCATATATTTT. Amino acid sequence: CASSLGYSGNTIYF.

This clone was detected only once. The chain uses TRBV10-3 and TRBJ2-7; 9 nucleotides agree with TRBD2. V dropped 6 bases and J dropped 2; count of bases not matched to a gene: 5. Germline V gives CDR1 ENHRY, CDR2 SYGVKD. This CDR3 is 14 amino acids long. The CDR3 spells CAIRRLADTYEQYF. CDR3 coding DNA: TGTGCCATCAGGCGACTAGCGGATACCTACGAGCAGTACTTC.

The rearrangement links TRBV5-1 to TRBJ2-2; 9 positions match TRBD1. V lost 6 bases, J lost 8 bases, and 11 bases stayed unmatched. This CDR3 spans 15 amino acids. Per the germline V gene, CDR1 is SGHRS and CDR2 is YFSETQ. CDR3 nucleotides: TGCGCCAGCAAACCAAGGACAGGGGAATGGGGGGAGCTGTTTTTT. Protein product: CASKPRTGEWGELFF.

The V call is TRBV5-4, the J call TRBJ2-2; 9 bases agree with TRBD2. This CDR3 contains 17 residues. Germline CDR1 reads SGHNT; CDR2 reads YYREEE (reference sequence). V trimming: 2 bases; J trimming: 5 bases; junction bases outside the gene matches: 10. The CDR3 sequence is CASSFTTIAGVTGELFF. CDR3 nucleotide sequence: TGTGCCAGCAGCTTCACGACTATAGCGGGAGTTACCGGGGAGCTGTTTTTT.

This clone has more than one count but fewer than ten. The CDR3 sequence is CASRNLGAGNTIYF. As DNA, the CDR3 is TGTGCCAGTAGGAATTTGGGGGCTGGAAACACCATATATTTT. The rearrangement joins TRBV19 to TRBJ1-3; possibly TRBD1 for D (5 bases). This CDR3 is built from 14 residues. Germline V gene lookup returns CDR1 LNHDA and CDR2 SQIVND (reference sequence). V lost 6 bases to trimming and J lost 2 bases, with 11 bases between them.

This rearrangement joins TRBV7-2 to TRBJ1-1; D perhaps matches TRBD1 (6 bases). Trimming left V 1 base short and J 11 bases short, with 17 bases between. From germline, CDR1 is SGHTA and CDR2 FQGNSA. The CDR3 extends over 14 amino acids. The CDR3 sequence: CASSLVSGQGLAFF. DNA of the CDR3: TGTGCCAGCAGCTTAGTCTCTGGGCAGGGGTTGGCTTTCTTT.